The source of this T cell receptor beta chain is a study of blood T cells in healthy people across ages. The second PCR ran roughly 6 to 11 cycles with a sample-barcoded 5' primer and J-beta primers. TCRdb fed the 5' RACE reads into MiXCR, producing one record per CDR3 protein. The table lists hundreds of thousands of distinct CDR3 sequences, around 62% of them singletons. The sequencing sample was made of blood. This sequence originates from a man between 25 and 39 years old in good health.

As DNA, the CDR3 is TGTGCCACCCGGGAGATAGACGGTGGCTACACCTTC. Its protein is CATREIDGGYTF. The chain uses TRBV6-6 and TRBJ1-2, with D unresolved. V was shortened by 10 bases and J by 7 bases, with 16 bases between the two germline ends. The CDR3 is 12 amino acids. The germline CDR1 and CDR2 sequences are MNHNY and SVGAGI (reference sequence).